The rows below give T cell receptor beta chains drawn from one sample of a study of cytomegalovirus exposure and HLA in healthy donors. Profiled with immunoSEQ multiplex PCR; TCRdb holds only in-frame clones, not every one. This sample carries about 130,000 clones, 65% to 80% of them seen once, and the ten largest clones take roughly 3.8%. The sequenced sample consisted of PBMCs. These receptors all stem from a male donor in good health and CMV-seronegative. Both conserved end residues are part of each CDR3. Fields, in order: D gene, V gene, J gene, clone size, CDR3 protein, CDR3 DNA. A D gene is named only where the DNA matches it firmly. Not every row has a clone size; where given, it reads once, few, many or a size class.

d_call: -
v_call: TRBV6-1
j_call: TRBJ2-7
clone_size: once
cdr3_aa: CASSERSYEQYF
cdr3_nt: TGTGCCAGCAGTGAACGTAGCTACGAGCAGTACTTC

d_call: TRBD2
v_call: TRBV2
j_call: TRBJ2-1
clone_size: -
cdr3_aa: CASIRTSGGAPVF
cdr3_nt: TGTGCCAGCATCAGGACTAGCGGGGGTGCCCCAGTCTTC

d_call: -
v_call: TRBV29-1
j_call: TRBJ2-7
clone_size: -
cdr3_aa: CSVDVGAEQYF
cdr3_nt: TGCAGCGTTGACGTGGGGGCAGAGCAGTACTTC

d_call: TRBD2
v_call: TRBV7-3
j_call: TRBJ2-3
clone_size: -
cdr3_aa: CASSWAGGTDTQYF
cdr3_nt: TGTGCCAGCAGCTGGGCGGGGGGCACAGATACGCAGTATTTT

d_call: -
v_call: TRBV15
j_call: TRBJ1-5
clone_size: -
cdr3_aa: CATSRVLSNQPQHF
cdr3_nt: TGTGCCACCAGCAGGGTACTTAGCAATCAGCCCCAGCATTTT

d_call: -
v_call: TRBV4-3
j_call: TRBJ1-1
clone_size: -
cdr3_aa: CASSQGLSSNTEAFF
cdr3_nt: TGCGCCAGCAGCCAAGGACTGAGCTCGAACACTGAAGCTTTCTTT

d_call: -
v_call: TRBV5-6
j_call: TRBJ2-1
clone_size: -
cdr3_aa: CASSSTADEQFF
cdr3_nt: TGTGCCAGCAGCTCCACAGCGGATGAGCAGTTCTTC

d_call: TRBD1
v_call: TRBV7-9
j_call: TRBJ2-7
clone_size: -
cdr3_aa: CSSSLADRANYYEQYF
cdr3_nt: TGTTCCAGCAGCTTAGCGGACAGGGCAAACTACTACGAGCAGTACTTC

d_call: TRBD1
v_call: TRBV19
j_call: TRBJ2-2
clone_size: -
cdr3_aa: CASGTGAANTGELFF
cdr3_nt: TGTGCCAGCGGGACAGGCGCCGCGAACACCGGGGAGCTGTTTTTT

d_call: TRBD1
v_call: TRBV25-1
j_call: TRBJ1-1
clone_size: few
cdr3_aa: CASSRQGNTEAFF
cdr3_nt: TGTGCCAGCAGTAGACAGGGGAACACTGAAGCTTTCTTT

d_call: TRBD1
v_call: TRBV13
j_call: TRBJ1-6
clone_size: -
cdr3_aa: CASSPGAGGNSPLHF
cdr3_nt: TGTGCCAGCAGCCCTGGGGCAGGGGGAAATTCACCCCTCCACTTT

d_call: -
v_call: TRBV29-1
j_call: TRBJ1-4
clone_size: -
cdr3_aa: CSVRNGNGATNEKLFF
cdr3_nt: TGCAGCGTTCGCAACGGGAACGGAGCAACTAATGAAAAACTGTTTTTT

d_call: -
v_call: TRBV18
j_call: TRBJ2-6
clone_size: -
cdr3_aa: CASSRLRESSGANGLTF
cdr3_nt: TGTGCCAGCTCACGCCTCAGGGAAAGCTCTGGGGCCAACGGCCTGACTTTC

d_call: -
v_call: TRBV19
j_call: TRBJ2-1
clone_size: -
cdr3_aa: CASSMLGLGGNEQFF
cdr3_nt: TGTGCCAGTAGTATGTTGGGACTGGGGGGCAATGAGCAGTTCTTC

d_call: TRBD1
v_call: TRBV5-1
j_call: TRBJ2-7
clone_size: -
cdr3_aa: CASGTGSSYEQYF
cdr3_nt: TGCGCCAGCGGGACAGGGAGCTCCTACGAGCAGTACTTC

d_call: TRBD1
v_call: TRBV27
j_call: TRBJ1-1
clone_size: -
cdr3_aa: CASSSGQGAMTNTEAFF
cdr3_nt: TGTGCCAGCAGTTCCGGACAGGGGGCAATGACGAACACTGAAGCTTTCTTT

d_call: -
v_call: TRBV29-1
j_call: TRBJ2-7
clone_size: -
cdr3_aa: CSGMSRRTRGGYEQYF
cdr3_nt: TGCAGCGGGATGTCAAGGCGAACTAGAGGAGGCTACGAGCAGTACTTC

d_call: -
v_call: TRBV14
j_call: TRBJ2-7
clone_size: -
cdr3_aa: CASSPTLGLYEQYF
cdr3_nt: TGTGCCAGCAGCCCGACACTAGGTCTCTACGAGCAGTACTTC

d_call: -
v_call: TRBV21-1
j_call: TRBJ1-5
clone_size: -
cdr3_aa: CASSKQGNQPQHF
cdr3_nt: TGTGCCAGCAGCAAACAGGGGAATCAGCCCCAGCATTTT

d_call: -
v_call: TRBV7-3
j_call: TRBJ2-1
clone_size: few
cdr3_aa: CASSLNGGADEQFF
cdr3_nt: TGTGCCAGCAGCTTAAACGGTGGCGCGGATGAGCAGTTCTTC

d_call: TRBD2
v_call: TRBV11-2
j_call: TRBJ2-7
clone_size: -
cdr3_aa: CASSLALAGGPLGFEQYF
cdr3_nt: TGTGCCAGCAGCTTAGCCCTAGCGGGAGGGCCCCTCGGGTTCGAGCAGTACTTC